Below, one T cell receptor (beta chain) is given with its context. These data are taken from a study of cytomegalovirus exposure and HLA in healthy donors. Vbeta (60) and Jbeta (13) primers were used in the PCR. Libraries were prepared by immunoSEQ multiplex PCR; TCRdb keeps only in-frame clonotypes and omits some of them. The repertoire holds some 200,000 clones, more than 65% seen once, with around 4% in the top ten. V was pared by 6 bases and J by 0 bases, with 12 bases between. Germline-derived CDR1 and CDR2 are SGHRS and YFSETQ. The CDR3 totals 14 residues. The sequenced material came from PBMCs. The chain couples TRBV5-1 to TRBJ1-1; tentatively, D is TRBD1 (5 bases). The clonotype was recovered from a man between 45 and 60 years old in good health and CMV-seronegative. CDR3 bases: TGCGCCAGCACTCCAACAGGCATGAACACTGAAGCTTTCTTT. It encodes CASTPTGMNTEAFF.